Below, 13 T cell receptor beta chains from the same sample are listed, as sequenced in a study of blood T cell repertoires in COVID-19. Using immunoSEQ multiplex PCR, the repertoire was profiled, and TCRdb retains in-frame clones only, with some absent. Found here are approximately 300,000 clones, more than 80% of them singletons; the top ten hold over 5%. Material for sequencing was peripheral blood. The receptors shown here come from a woman between 50 and 59 years old with COVID-19, enrolled during active disease.

The rearrangement joins TRBV6-5 to TRBJ2-1; 12 positions match TRBD1. With V trimmed by 6 bases and J by 8 bases, 5 bases remained unmatched. The CDR3 spans 14 residues. The germline CDR1 and CDR2 sequences are MNHEY and SVGAGI. Here the CDR3 reads CASRPGQGADEQFF. The CDR3 bases are TGTGCCAGCAGACCGGGACAGGGGGCGGATGAGCAGTTCTTC.

DNA of the CDR3: TGTGCCTGGAAAGGGCAGACTAGCGGTGTCTACGAGCAGTACTTC. Translating gives CAWKGQTSGVYEQYF. The chain carries TRBV30 and TRBJ2-7; TRBD2 matches at 9 bases. V shed 4 bases and J 3 bases; nucleotides not matched to a gene: 10. The germline gives CDR1 GTSNPN, CDR2 SVGIG (reference sequence). This CDR3 is built from 15 residues.

The V call is TRBV5-1, the J call TRBJ1-3; 9 nucleotides align to TRBD1. Per germline, CDR1 SGHRS and CDR2 YFSETQ. V gave up 4 bases and J gave up 2 bases; unmatched junction bases: 7. CDR3 length: 16 residues. The CDR3: CASSPLTGGAGNTIYF. CDR3 DNA sequence: TGCGCCAGCAGCCCACTGACAGGGGGAGCTGGAAACACCATATATTTT.

The chain employs TRBV6-5 and TRBJ1-1; D gene uncertain. Germline values: CDR1 MNHEY, CDR2 SVGAGI. V was pared by 6 bases and J by 1 base, with 12 bases between. The CDR3 is 14 residues long. CDR3 region: CASSRDGGNTEAFF. In DNA, the CDR3 is TGTGCCAGCAGCCGCGACGGAGGGAACACTGAAGCTTTCTTT.

The chain employs TRBV5-8 and TRBJ2-1, with 12 nucleotides matching TRBD2. This CDR3 has 16 residues. The V segment lost 4 bases and the J segment 9 bases; nucleotides outside the gene matches: 11. The germline CDR1 and CDR2 sequences are SGHTS and YDEGEE. This CDR3 is CASSGALLAGGGEQFF. The CDR3 DNA reads as TGTGCCAGCAGCGGGGCATTACTAGCGGGAGGAGGTGAGCAGTTCTTC.

The rearrangement links TRBV6-6 to TRBJ1-1; D may be TRBD1 (6 bases). Trimming took off 3 bases at V and 7 bases at J, with 12 bases between the two ends. This CDR3 has 13 amino acids. Germline V gene sequence: CDR1 MNHNY, CDR2 SVGAGI (reference sequence). The CDR3 loop is CASSYTGLNEAFF. The CDR3 nucleotides read TGTGCCAGCAGTTATACAGGGCTTAATGAAGCTTTCTTT.

The chain combines TRBV6-4 with TRBJ1-1; TRBD1 agrees at 11 bases. With V trimmed by 7 bases and J by 6 bases, 22 bases remained unmatched. This CDR3 region has 19 residues. Germline values: CDR1 MRHNA, CDR2 SNTAGT. The CDR3 DNA follows: TGTGCCAGCATCAAACAGGACAGGGGGCGCGAAAGATTAATTGCTGAAGCTTTCTTT. It is translated as CASIKQDRGRERLIAEAFF.

The rearrangement links TRBV3-1 (or the pseudogene TRBV3-2) to TRBJ2-7, with TRBD2 matching 11 bases. V was clipped by 0 bases and J by 2 bases; unmatched bases: 6. Germline lookup yields CDR1 LGHDT and CDR2 YNNKEL (reference sequence). CDR3 size: 17 residues. The CDR3 sequence is CASSQDKTSGSTYEQYF. CDR3 sequence (DNA): TGTGCCAGCAGCCAAGATAAAACTAGCGGGAGCACCTACGAGCAGTACTTC.

The chain joins TRBV3-1 (or the pseudogene TRBV3-2) to TRBJ2-1; D perhaps matches TRBD1 (6 bases). V lost 6 bases to trimming and J lost 4 bases, with 13 bases between them. Germline-derived CDR1 and CDR2 are LGHDT and YNNKEL (reference sequence). This CDR3 is built from 14 residues. CDR3 region: CASRQQGWYNEQFF. CDR3 bases: TGTGCCAGCAGGCAACAGGGTTGGTACAATGAGCAGTTCTTC.

CDR3 coding DNA: TGTGCCAGCTCACCGGGAGGCACCTCCTACGAGCAGTACTTC. Protein sequence: CASSPGGTSYEQYF. The chain carries TRBV18 and TRBJ2-7; TRBD2 is a possible D gene (6 bases). Germline assignment: CDR1 KGHSH and CDR2 LQKENI. CDR3 length equals 14 residues. V was shortened by 3 bases and J by 0 bases, with 9 bases between the two germline ends.

V and J are TRBV12-3 or TRBV12-4 and TRBJ1-1; no firm D call. The V end lost 6 bases, the J end lost 3 bases, and 11 bases lay between the germline ends. The CDR3 totals 13 residues. The CDR3 loop is CASSPTLYTEAFF. The CDR3 DNA sequence: TGTGCCAGCAGCCCTACTTTATACACTGAAGCTTTCTTT.

The chain couples TRBV28 to TRBJ2-7, with TRBD1 matching 8 bases. CDR1 is MDHEN, CDR2 SYDVKM, per germline. Trimming cost V 5 bases and J 13 bases; bases outside gene matches: 10. The CDR3 sequence is 12 residues long. The CDR3 bases are TGTGCCAGCAGTCGACCCGGGACAGGCCTTTACTTC. Translating it yields CASSRPGTGLYF.

V gene TRBV29-1 combines with J gene TRBJ2-1, with 10 bases fitting TRBD2. Germline trimming cut 5 bases from V and 7 bases from J; bases unmatched to any gene: 8. CDR1 is SQVTM and CDR2 is ANQGSEA in the germline V gene. The CDR3 sequence is 14 residues long. The CDR3 loop reads CSVFPGLANNEQFF. CDR3 sequence (DNA): TGCAGCGTTTTTCCGGGACTAGCGAATAATGAGCAGTTCTTC.